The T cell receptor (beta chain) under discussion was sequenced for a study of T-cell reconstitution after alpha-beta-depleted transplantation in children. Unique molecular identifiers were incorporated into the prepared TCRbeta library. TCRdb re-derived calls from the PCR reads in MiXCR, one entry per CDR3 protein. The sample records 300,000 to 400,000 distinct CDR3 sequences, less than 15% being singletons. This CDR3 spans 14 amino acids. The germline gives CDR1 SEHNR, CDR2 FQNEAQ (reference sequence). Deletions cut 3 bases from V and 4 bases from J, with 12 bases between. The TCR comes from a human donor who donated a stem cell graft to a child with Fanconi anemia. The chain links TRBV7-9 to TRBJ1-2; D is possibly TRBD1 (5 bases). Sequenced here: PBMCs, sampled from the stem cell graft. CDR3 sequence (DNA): TGTGCCAGCAGCTTTACCGGGACGTCCTATGGCTACACCTTC. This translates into CASSFTGTSYGYTF.